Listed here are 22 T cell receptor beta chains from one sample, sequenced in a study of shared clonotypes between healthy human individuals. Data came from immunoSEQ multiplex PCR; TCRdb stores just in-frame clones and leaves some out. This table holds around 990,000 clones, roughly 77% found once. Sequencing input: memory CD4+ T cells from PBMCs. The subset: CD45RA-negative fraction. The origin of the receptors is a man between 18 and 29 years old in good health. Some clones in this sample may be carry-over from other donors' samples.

CDR3 sequence (DNA): TGCGCCAGCAGCCTAGCGTGGGGTGGAGGGGAGACCCAGTACTTC. Translation gives CASSLAWGGGETQYF. The chain carries TRBV4-1 and TRBJ2-5; maybe TRBD2 (6 bases). This CDR3 is 15 amino acids long. Trimming stripped 4 bases from V and 5 bases from J, with 17 bases between. The germline gives CDR1 MGHRA, CDR2 YSYEKL.

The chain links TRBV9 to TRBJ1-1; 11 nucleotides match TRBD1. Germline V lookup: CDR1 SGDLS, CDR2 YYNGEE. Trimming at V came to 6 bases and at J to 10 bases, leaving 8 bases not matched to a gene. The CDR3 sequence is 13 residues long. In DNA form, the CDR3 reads TGTGCCAGCAATAACTACGGGACAGGGGGAGCTTTCTTT. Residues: CASNNYGTGGAFF.

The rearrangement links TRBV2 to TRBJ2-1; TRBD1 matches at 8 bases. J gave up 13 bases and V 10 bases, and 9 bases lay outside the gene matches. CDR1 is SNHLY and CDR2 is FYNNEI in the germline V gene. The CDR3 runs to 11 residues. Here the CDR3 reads CAITRDRFQFF. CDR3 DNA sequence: TGTGCCATCACACGGGACAGGTTCCAGTTCTTC.

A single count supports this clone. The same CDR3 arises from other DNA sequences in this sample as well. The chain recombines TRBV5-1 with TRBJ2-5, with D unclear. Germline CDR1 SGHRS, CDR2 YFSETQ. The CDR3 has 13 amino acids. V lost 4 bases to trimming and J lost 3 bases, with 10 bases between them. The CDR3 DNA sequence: TGCGCCAGCAGCCCGACGGTGGAAGAGACCCAGTACTTC. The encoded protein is CASSPTVEETQYF.

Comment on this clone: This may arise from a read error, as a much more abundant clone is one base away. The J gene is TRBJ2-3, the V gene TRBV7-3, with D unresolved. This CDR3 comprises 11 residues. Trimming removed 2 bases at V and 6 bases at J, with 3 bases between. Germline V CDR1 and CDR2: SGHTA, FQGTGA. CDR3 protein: CASSLDDTQYF. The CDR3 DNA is TGTGCCAGCAGCTTAGACGATACGCAGTATTTT.

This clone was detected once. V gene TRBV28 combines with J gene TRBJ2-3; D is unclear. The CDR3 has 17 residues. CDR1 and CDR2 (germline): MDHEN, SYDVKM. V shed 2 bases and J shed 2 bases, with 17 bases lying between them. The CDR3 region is CASSLRPEMGSTDTQYF. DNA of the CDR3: TGTGCCAGCAGTTTACGTCCCGAGATGGGATCCACAGATACGCAGTATTTT.

CDR3 in DNA: TGTGCCAGCAGCCGCTTCGATGTAGCCCGGAAAGCTTTCTTT. Translated: CASSRFDVARKAFF. The V gene is TRBV28, the J gene TRBJ1-1; D is undetermined. With 6 bases removed from V and 9 bases from J, the gap between germline ends came to 20 bases. The CDR3 contains 14 residues. Per germline, CDR1 MDHEN and CDR2 SYDVKM.

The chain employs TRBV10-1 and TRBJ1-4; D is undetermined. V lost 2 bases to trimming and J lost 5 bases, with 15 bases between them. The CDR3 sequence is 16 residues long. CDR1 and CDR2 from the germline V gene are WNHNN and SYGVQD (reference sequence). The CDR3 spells CASSEPRHPGNEKLFF. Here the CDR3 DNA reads TGCGCCAGCAGTGAGCCCCGACATCCTGGAAATGAAAAACTGTTTTTT.

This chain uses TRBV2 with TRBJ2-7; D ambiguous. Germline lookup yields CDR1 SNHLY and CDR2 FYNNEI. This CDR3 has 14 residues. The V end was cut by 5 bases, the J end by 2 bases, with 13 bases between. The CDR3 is CASSFSRLAYEQYF. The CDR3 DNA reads TGTGCCAGCAGTTTCTCGAGACTCGCCTACGAGCAGTACTTC. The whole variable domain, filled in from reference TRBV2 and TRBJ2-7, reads EPEVTQTPSHQVTQMGQEVILRCVPISNHLYFYWYRQILGQKVEFLVSFYNNEISEKSEIFDDQFSVERPDGSNFTLKIRSTKLEDSAMYFCASSFSRLAYEQYFGPGTRLTVT.

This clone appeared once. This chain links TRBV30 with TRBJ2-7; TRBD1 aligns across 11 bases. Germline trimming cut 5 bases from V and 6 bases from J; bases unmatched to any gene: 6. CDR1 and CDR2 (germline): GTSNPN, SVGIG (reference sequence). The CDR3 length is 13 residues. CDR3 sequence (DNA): TGTGCCTGGGCGGGACAGGGGGAGGGCGAGCAGTACTTC. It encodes CAWAGQGEGEQYF.

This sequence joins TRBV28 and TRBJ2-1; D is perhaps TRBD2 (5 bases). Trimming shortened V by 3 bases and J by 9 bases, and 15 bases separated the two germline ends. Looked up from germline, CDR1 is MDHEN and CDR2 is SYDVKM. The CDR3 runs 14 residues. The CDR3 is CASSFEGPWGEQFF. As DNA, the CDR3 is TGTGCCAGCAGTTTTGAGGGTCCTTGGGGTGAGCAGTTCTTC.

For the CDR3, the DNA is TGTGCCAGCAGTTTATCCCCCAGGGGGCATCAGCCCCAGCATTTT. Translated: CASSLSPRGHQPQHF. J is TRBJ1-5 and V is TRBV27, with 8 bases lining up with TRBD1. V shed 0 bases, J shed 5 bases, and the junction held 3 bases outside the gene matches. This CDR3 is built from 15 residues. CDR1 and CDR2 (germline): MNHEY, SMNVEV (reference sequence).

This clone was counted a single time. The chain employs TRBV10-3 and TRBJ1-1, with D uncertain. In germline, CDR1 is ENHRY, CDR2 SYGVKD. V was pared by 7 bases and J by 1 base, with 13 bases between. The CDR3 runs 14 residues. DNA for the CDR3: TGTGCCATCACCGCGGGGTCTCCGAACACTGAAGCTTTCTTT. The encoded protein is CAITAGSPNTEAFF.

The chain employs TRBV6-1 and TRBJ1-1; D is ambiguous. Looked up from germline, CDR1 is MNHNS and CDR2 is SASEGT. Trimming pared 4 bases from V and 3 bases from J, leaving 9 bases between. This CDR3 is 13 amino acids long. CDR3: CASSVTRDTEAFF. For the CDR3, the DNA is TGTGCCAGCAGTGTGACTCGGGACACTGAAGCTTTCTTT.

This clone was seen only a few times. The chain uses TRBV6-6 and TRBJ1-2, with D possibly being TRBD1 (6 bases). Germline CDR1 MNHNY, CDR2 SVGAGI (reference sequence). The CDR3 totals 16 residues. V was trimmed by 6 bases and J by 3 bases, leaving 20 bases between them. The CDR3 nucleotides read TGTGCCAGCAGCCCTCCCACCGGGACATTGGACTATGGCTACACCTTC. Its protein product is CASSPPTGTLDYGYTF.

CDR3 bases: TGTGCCAGCAGTTTAATCCTAGTCAGTGGGGGCTCCGTCTCCTACGAGCAGTACTTC. Amino acid sequence: CASSLILVSGGSVSYEQYF. V gene TRBV27 combines with J gene TRBJ2-7; perhaps TRBD1 as D (6 bases). Trimming took off 2 bases at V and 0 bases at J, with 23 bases between the two ends. The CDR3 spans 19 residues. Germline-derived CDR1 and CDR2 are MNHEY and SMNVEV (reference sequence).

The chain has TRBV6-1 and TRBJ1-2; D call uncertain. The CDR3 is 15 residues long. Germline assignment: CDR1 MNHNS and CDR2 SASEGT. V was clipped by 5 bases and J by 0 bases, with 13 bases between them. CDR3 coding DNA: TGTGCCAGCAGTCGGGTCGCGTTCACTAACTATGGCTACACCTTC. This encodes CASSRVAFTNYGYTF.

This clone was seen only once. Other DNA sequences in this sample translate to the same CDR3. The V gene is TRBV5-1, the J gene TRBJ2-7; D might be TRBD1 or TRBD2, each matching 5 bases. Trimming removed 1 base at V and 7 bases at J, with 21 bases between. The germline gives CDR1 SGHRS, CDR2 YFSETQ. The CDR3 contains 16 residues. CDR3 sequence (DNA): TGCGCCAGCAGCTTGAATTTGCAGGGAGTTCCTGGTGAGCAGTACTTC. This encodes CASSLNLQGVPGEQYF. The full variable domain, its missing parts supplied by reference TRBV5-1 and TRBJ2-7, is KAGVTQTPRYLIKTRGQQVTLSCSPISGHRSVSWYQQTPGQGLQFLFEYFSETQRNKGNFPGRFSGRQFSNSRSEMNVSTLELGDSALYLCASSLNLQGVPGEQYFGPGTRLTVT.

The CDR3 spells CASSFNTPGQGGETQYF. The CDR3 DNA follows: TGCGCCAGCAGCTTTAATACTCCGGGACAGGGGGGTGAGACCCAGTACTTC. This chain links TRBV5-1 with TRBJ2-5; 11 bases align to TRBD1. Germline V gene sequence: CDR1 SGHRS, CDR2 YFSETQ. The V segment lost 2 bases and the J segment 5 bases; nucleotides outside the gene matches: 11. This CDR3 has 17 residues.

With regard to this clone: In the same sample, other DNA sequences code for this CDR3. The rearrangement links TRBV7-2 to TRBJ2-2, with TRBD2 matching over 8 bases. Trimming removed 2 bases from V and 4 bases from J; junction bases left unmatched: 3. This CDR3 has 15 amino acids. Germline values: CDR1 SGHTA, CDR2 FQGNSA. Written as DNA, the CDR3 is TGTGCCAGCAGCTTAACGGGAGGGGTCACCGGGGAGCTGTTTTTT. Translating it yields CASSLTGGVTGELFF.

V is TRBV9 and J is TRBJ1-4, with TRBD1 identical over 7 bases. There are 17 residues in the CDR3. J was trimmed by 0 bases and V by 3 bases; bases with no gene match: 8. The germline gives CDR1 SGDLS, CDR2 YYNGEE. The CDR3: CASSESTGPPTNEKLFF. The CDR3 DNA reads TGTGCCAGCAGCGAATCGACAGGGCCTCCAACTAATGAAAAACTGTTTTTT. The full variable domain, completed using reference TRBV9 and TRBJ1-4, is DSGVTQTPKHLITATGQRVTLRCSPRSGDLSVYWYQQSLDQGLQFLIQYYNGEERAKGNILERFSAQQFPDLHSELNLSSLELGDSALYFCASSESTGPPTNEKLFFGSGTQLSVL.

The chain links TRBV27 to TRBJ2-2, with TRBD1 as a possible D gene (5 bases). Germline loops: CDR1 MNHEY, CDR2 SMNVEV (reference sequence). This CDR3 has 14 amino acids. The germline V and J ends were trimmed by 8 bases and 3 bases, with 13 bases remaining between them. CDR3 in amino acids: CASRMGRYTGELFF. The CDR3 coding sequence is TGTGCCAGCCGGATGGGGCGGTACACCGGGGAGCTGTTTTTT.